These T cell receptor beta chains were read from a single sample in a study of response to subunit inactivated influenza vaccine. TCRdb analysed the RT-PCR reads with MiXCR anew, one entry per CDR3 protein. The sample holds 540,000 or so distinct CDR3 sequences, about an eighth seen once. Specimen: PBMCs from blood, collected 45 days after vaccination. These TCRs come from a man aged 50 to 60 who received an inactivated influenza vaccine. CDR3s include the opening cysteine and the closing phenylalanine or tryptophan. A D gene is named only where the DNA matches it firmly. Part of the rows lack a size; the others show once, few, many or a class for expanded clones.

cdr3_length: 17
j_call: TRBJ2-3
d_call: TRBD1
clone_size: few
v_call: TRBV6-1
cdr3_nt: TGTGCCAGCAGCCCCGACGGCAGGGGGATGGATCCAGATACGCAGTATTTT
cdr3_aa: CASSPDGRGMDPDTQYF

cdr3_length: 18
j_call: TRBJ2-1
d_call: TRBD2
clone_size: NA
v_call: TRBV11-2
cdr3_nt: TGTGCCAGCAGCTTAGATCATTTCAGGGCGGGAGAATACAATGAGCAGTTCTTC
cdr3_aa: CASSLDHFRAGEYNEQFF

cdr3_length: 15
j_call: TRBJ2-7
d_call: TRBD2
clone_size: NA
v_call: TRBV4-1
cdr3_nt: TGCGCCAGCAGCCAGGAAACTAGCGGGGTCTACGAGCAGTACTTC
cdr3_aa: CASSQETSGVYEQYF

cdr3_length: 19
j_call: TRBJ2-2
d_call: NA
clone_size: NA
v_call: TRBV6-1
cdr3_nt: TGTGCCAGCACCTCAGGACAGTACCGAGGGATACTGAACACCGGGGAGCTGTTTTTT
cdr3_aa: CASTSGQYRGILNTGELFF

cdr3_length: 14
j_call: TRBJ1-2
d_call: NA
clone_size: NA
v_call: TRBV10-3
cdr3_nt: TGTGCCATCAGTGAGTCACGGGGGACCTATGGCTACACCTTC
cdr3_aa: CAISESRGTYGYTF

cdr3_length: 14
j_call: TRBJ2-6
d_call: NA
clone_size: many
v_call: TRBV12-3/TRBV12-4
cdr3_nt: TGTGCCAGCAGCCGCCTCTCTGGGGCCAACGTCCTGACTTTC
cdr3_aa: CASSRLSGANVLTF

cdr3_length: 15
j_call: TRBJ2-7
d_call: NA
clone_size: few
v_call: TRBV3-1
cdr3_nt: TGTGCCAGCAGCCAAGATTCCCAGAGGGACTACGAGCAGTACTTC
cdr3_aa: CASSQDSQRDYEQYF

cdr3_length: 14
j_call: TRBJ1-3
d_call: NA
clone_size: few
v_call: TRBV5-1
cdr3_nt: TGCGCCAGCAGCCAAGGGATAACTGGAAACACCATATATTTT
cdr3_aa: CASSQGITGNTIYF

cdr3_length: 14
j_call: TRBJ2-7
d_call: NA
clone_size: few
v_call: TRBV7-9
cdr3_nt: TGTGCCAGCAGCATTAACAGGATGGACTACGAGCAGTACTTC
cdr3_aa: CASSINRMDYEQYF

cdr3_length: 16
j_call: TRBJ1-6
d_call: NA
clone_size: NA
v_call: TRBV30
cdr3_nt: TGTGCCTGGAGTGGAACCCGGGGCCACTATAATTCACCCCTCCACTTT
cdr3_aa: CAWSGTRGHYNSPLHF

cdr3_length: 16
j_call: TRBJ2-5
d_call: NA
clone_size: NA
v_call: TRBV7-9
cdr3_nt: TGTGCCAGCAGCTTAGGACAGGAACATTACGGAGAGACCCAGTACTTC
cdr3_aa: CASSLGQEHYGETQYF

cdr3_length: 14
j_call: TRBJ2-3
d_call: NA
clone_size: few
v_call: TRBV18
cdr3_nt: TGTGCCAGCTCACCATCGGCCGCGGCGGATACGCAGTATTTT
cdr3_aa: CASSPSAAADTQYF

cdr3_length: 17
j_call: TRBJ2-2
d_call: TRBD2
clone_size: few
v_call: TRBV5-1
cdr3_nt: TGCGCCACCAGCGGACTAGCGGGGGCTCTGAACACCGGGGAGCTGTTTTTT
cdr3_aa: CATSGLAGALNTGELFF

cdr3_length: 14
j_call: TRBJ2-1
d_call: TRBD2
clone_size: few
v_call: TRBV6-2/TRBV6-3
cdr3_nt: TGTGCCAGCAGTTACAGGGTAGCGGGAAATGAGCAGTTCTTC
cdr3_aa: CASSYRVAGNEQFF

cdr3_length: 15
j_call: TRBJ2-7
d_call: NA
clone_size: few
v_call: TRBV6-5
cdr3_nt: TGTGCCAGCAGTTACTTCTCGGGGGCCGAGAACGAGCAGTACTTC
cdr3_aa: CASSYFSGAENEQYF

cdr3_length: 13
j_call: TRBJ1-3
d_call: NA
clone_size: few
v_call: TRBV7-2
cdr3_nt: TGTGCCAGCAGCCTACGACAAAGAAACACCATATATTTT
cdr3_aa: CASSLRQRNTIYF

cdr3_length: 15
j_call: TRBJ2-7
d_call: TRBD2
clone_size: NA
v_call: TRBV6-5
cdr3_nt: TGTGCCAGCAGGGACTCTAGCGGAGACCTCTACGAGCAGTACTTC
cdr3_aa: CASRDSSGDLYEQYF

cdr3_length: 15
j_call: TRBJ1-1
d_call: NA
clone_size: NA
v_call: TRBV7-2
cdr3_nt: TGTGCCAGCAGCTTAGGCCCCTCAGGGCCCACTGAAGCTTTCTTT
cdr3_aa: CASSLGPSGPTEAFF

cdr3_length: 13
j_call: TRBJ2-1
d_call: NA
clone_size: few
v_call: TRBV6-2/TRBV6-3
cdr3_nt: TGTGCCAGCAGTTACGAAGGGATTGTGTCAGGGATCTTC
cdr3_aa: CASSYEGIVSGIF

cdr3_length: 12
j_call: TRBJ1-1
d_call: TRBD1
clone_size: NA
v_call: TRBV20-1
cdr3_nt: TGCAGTGCTACCGACAGGGGGACTGAAGCTTTCTTT
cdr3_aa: CSATDRGTEAFF

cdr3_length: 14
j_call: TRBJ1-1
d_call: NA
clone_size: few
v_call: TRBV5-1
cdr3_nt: TGCGCCAGCAGCACCTCCGGGACTTCCACTGAAGCTTTCTTT
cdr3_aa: CASSTSGTSTEAFF

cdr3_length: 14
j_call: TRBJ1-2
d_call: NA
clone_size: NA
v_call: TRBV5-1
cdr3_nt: TGCGCCAGCAGCAGGGACTCAGGAGGCTATGGCTACACCTTC
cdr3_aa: CASSRDSGGYGYTF

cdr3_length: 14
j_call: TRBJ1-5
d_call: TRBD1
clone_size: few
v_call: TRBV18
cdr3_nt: TGTGCCAGCTCACCGGACAGGGGTAGTGAGCCCCAGCATTTT
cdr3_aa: CASSPDRGSEPQHF

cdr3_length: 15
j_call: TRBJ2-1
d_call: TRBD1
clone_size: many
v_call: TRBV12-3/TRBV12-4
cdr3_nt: TGTGCCAGCAGTTTAGGTCAGGGGGATGACCATGAGCAGTTCTTC
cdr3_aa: CASSLGQGDDHEQFF

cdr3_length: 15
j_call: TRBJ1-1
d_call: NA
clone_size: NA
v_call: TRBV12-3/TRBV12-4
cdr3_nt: TGTGCCAGCAGTTTAGGTTCCCACGGAGACACTGAAGCTTTCTTT
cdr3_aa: CASSLGSHGDTEAFF

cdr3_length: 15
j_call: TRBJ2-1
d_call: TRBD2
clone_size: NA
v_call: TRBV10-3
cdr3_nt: TGTGCCATCAGTGAGTCGCGGGAGGGTATATATGAGCAGTTCTTC
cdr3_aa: CAISESREGIYEQFF

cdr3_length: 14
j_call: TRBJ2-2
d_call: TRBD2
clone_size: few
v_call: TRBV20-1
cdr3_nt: TGCAGTGCCATGTTAGCGGGACACACCGGGGAGCTGTTTTTT
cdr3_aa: CSAMLAGHTGELFF

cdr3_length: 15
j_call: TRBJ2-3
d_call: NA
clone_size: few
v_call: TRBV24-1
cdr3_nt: TGTGCCACCAGTGATTCACCGGGAGCCTCAGATACGCAGTATTTT
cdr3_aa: CATSDSPGASDTQYF

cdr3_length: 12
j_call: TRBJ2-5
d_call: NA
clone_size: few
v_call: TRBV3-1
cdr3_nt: TGTGCCAGCAGCCTTTCAGGGGCGATCCAGTACTTC
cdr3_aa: CASSLSGAIQYF

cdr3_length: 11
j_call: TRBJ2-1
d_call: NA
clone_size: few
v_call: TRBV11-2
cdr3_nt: TGTGCCAGCAGGGCCCTCAATGAGCAGTTCTTC
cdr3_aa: CASRALNEQFF

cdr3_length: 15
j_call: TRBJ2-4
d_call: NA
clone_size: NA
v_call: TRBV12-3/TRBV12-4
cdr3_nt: TGTGCCAGCAGTTTTAGGGGGAGGGACAAAAACATTCAGTACTTC
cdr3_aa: CASSFRGRDKNIQYF

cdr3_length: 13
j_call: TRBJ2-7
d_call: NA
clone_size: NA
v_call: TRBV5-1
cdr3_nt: TGCGCCAGCAGCCCCCGCCTGGGGGACGAGCAGTACTTC
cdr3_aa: CASSPRLGDEQYF

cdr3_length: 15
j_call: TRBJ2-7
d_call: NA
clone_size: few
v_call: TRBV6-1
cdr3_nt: TGTGCCAGCAGTGAAGTATGGGGGGGGCGCAACGAGCAGTACTTC
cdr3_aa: CASSEVWGGRNEQYF

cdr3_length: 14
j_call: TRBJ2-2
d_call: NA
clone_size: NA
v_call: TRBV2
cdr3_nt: TGTGCCAGCAGTCGGACGGGATACACCGGGGAGCTGTTTTTT
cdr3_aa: CASSRTGYTGELFF

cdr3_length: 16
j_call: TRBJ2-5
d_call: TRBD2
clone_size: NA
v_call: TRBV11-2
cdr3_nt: TGTGCCAGCAGCGTTAAAAAGACTAGCCGACAAGAGACCCAGTACTTC
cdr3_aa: CASSVKKTSRQETQYF

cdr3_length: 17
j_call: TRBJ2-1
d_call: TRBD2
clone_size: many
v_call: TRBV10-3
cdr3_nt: TGTGCCATCAGTGAGGAGCGTACTAGCGGGAATCGGTATGAGCAGTTCTTC
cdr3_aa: CAISEERTSGNRYEQFF

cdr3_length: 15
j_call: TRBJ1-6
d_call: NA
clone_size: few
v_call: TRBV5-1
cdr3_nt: TGCGCCAGCAGCTTGGGACAGCTCTATAATTCACCCCTCCACTTT
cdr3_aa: CASSLGQLYNSPLHF

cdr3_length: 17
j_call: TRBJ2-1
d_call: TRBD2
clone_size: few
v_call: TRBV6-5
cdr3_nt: TGTGCCAGCAGTTACTCGGGTAGCGGGGGGGTGTACAATGAGCAGTTCTTC
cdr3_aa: CASSYSGSGGVYNEQFF

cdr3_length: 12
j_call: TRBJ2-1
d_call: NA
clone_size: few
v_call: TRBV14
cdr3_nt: TGTGCCAGCAGCCAAGGACGGGGTGAGCAGTTCTTC
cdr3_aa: CASSQGRGEQFF

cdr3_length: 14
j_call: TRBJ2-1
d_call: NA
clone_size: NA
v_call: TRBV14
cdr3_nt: TGTGCCAGCAGCCATCCTAGTGGGGTCAATGAGCAGTTCTTC
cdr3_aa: CASSHPSGVNEQFF

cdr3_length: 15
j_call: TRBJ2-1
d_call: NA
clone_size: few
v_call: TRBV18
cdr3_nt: TGTGCCAGCTCACTCGGCTCCCTGATCATGAATGAGCAGTTCTTC
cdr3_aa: CASSLGSLIMNEQFF

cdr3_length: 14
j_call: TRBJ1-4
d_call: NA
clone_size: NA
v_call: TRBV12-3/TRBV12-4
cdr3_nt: TGTGCCAGCAGTTTCTGGTTAAACAATGAAAAACTGTTTTTT
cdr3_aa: CASSFWLNNEKLFF

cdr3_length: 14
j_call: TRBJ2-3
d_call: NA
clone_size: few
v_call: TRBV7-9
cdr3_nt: TGTGCCAGCAGCTTGGCTGGGAAATCAGATACGCAGTATTTT
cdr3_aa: CASSLAGKSDTQYF

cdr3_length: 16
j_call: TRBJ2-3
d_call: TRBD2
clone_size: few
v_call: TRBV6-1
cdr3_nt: TGTGCCAGCAGTACCGGACTAGCGGGGGGCAGGGATACGCAGTATTTT
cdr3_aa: CASSTGLAGGRDTQYF

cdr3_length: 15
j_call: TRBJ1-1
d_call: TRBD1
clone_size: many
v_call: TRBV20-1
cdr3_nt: TGCAGTGCTAGGACAGGGGGGTCAATGAACACTGAAGCTTTCTTT
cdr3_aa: CSARTGGSMNTEAFF

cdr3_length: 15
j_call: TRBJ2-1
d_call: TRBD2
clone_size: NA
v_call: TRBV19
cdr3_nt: TGTGCCAGTAGTATAGTGCGGGAGCTTAGCAATGAGCAGTTCTTC
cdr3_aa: CASSIVRELSNEQFF

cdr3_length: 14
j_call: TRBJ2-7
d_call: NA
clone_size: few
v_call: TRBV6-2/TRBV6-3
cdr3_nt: TGTGCCAGCAGTTACTCGAATACAGGCTACGAGCAGTACTTC
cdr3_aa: CASSYSNTGYEQYF

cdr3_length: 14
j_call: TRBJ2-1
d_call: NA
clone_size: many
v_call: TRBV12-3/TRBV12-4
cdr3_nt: TGTGCCAGCAGTTTAGGGATACAATACAATGAGCAGTTCTTC
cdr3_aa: CASSLGIQYNEQFF

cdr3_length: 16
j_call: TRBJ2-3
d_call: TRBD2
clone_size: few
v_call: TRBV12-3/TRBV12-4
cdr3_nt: TGTGCCAGCAGTTTTGGCGGGGGGCTGAGCACAGATACGCAGTATTTT
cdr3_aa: CASSFGGGLSTDTQYF

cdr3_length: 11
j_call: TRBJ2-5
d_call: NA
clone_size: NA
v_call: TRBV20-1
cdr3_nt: TGCAGTGCCATCCAGCAAGAGACCCAGTACTTC
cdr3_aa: CSAIQQETQYF

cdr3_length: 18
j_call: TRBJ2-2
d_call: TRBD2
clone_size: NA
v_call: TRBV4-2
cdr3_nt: TGTGCCAGCAGCCAAGTTTTTCTTGGCGGGGGGGGTACCGGGGAGCTGTTTTTT
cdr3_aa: CASSQVFLGGGGTGELFF